This paragraph reports one T cell receptor beta chain. Repertoires were generated with immunoSEQ multiplex PCR, while TCRdb's copy carries only in-frame clones and drops some. In the table there are 150,000 to 170,000 clones, about 85% of which are singletons. The V end was cut by 1 base, the J end by 2 bases, with 12 bases between. The germline CDR1 and CDR2 sequences are MGHDK and SYGVNS. The CDR3 runs 15 residues. This sample was included in a study of blood T cell repertoires in COVID-19. The chain recombines TRBV25-1 with TRBJ2-7; TRBD1 is a possible D gene (6 bases). This TCR was recovered from a man aged 60 to 69 with COVID-19, enrolled during active disease. Input material: peripheral blood. The CDR3 region has the DNA TGTGCCAGCAGTGAATTGACAGGAGGTACCTACGAGCAGTACTTC. This gives the protein CASSELTGGTYEQYF.